The rows below give T cell receptor beta chains drawn from one sample of a study of beta chain features in type 1 diabetes. Sequenced by immunoSEQ multiplex PCR; TCRdb stores in-frame clones only, minus some. Among 970,000 or so clones listed, under 20% were seen once. The sample comprised naive CD4+ T cells from blood. Receptors were obtained from a young woman in good health. Each CDR3 is given with its conserved first and last residue. A D gene is named only where the DNA matches it firmly. Only some rows state a clone size, as once, few, many or a class for expanded clones.

v_call	j_call	d_call	clone_size	cdr3_aa	cdr3_nt
TRBV5-8	TRBJ2-6	.	.	CASSFDRSGANVLTF	TGTGCCAGCAGCTTCGATCGCTCTGGGGCCAACGTCCTGACTTTC
TRBV7-2	TRBJ2-1	.	.	CASSLVAGSYNEQFF	TGTGCCAGCAGCTTAGTTGCGGGGAGCTACAATGAGCAGTTCTTC
TRBV29-1	TRBJ1-1	.	.	CSVADGAGTEAFF	TGCAGCGTTGCAGATGGGGCTGGAACTGAAGCTTTCTTT
TRBV9	TRBJ2-2	.	.	CASSPYDISTGELFF	TGTGCCAGCAGCCCCTATGATATTTCAACCGGGGAGCTGTTTTTT
TRBV7-8	TRBJ2-7	TRBD2	.	CASSLRQEGLSYEQYF	TGTGCCAGCAGCCTACGACAAGAGGGACTATCCTACGAGCAGTACTTC
TRBV15	TRBJ2-5	.	.	CATSSTSPVETQYF	TGTGCCACCAGTTCGACTAGTCCCGTTGAGACCCAGTACTTC
TRBV28	TRBJ2-7	TRBD1	few	CASRQRDRGGSSYEQYF	TGTGCCAGCAGGCAACGGGACAGGGGGGGGAGCTCCTACGAGCAGTACTTC
TRBV5-6	TRBJ1-2	.	few	CASSLTGYGYTF	TGTGCCAGCAGCTTGACGGGTTATGGCTACACCTTC
TRBV13	TRBJ2-5	.	.	CASSLGQAETQYF	TGTGCCAGCAGCTTAGGACAGGCGGAGACCCAGTACTTC
TRBV25-1	TRBJ2-3	TRBD2	.	CASRLAATDTQYF	TGTGCCAGCCGACTAGCGGCAACAGATACGCAGTATTTT
TRBV11-3	TRBJ2-1	TRBD2	few	CASSIGLAAYNEQFF	TGTGCCAGCAGCATCGGACTAGCGGCATACAATGAGCAGTTCTTC